Reported below is one TCR beta chain. The junction departs from germline at one end; a sequencing error may be responsible. This CDR3 contains 17 residues. Germline V CDR1 and CDR2: LNHDA, SQIVND (reference sequence). The sample is drawn from a study of T cell changes during pregnancy in multiple sclerosis. The protocol was immunoSEQ multiplex PCR, while the TCRdb copy is restricted to in-frame clones and leaves out a portion. The sample yields 50,000 to 65,000 clones, roughly 88% seen once. The V call is TRBV19, the J call TRBJ1-2; 7 bases align to TRBD1. This specimen was peripheral blood, taken in the third trimester of pregnancy. The sequence derives from a female donor in good health, enrolled as a control in a pregnancy study. The DNA for the CDR3 is TGTGCCAGTAGTACCCGGGACCCTGGACAGGAACGTTTTACAGGGGCCTTC. Protein sequence: CASSTRDPGQERFTGAF.